This T cell receptor (beta chain) was identified during a study of T cells in Graves' hyperthyroidism and ophthalmopathy. Study-level points and caveats: Stable hyperthyroidism was separated from ophthalmopathy by a model based on 13 V-J features. Most clonotypes expanded in thyroid above 0.001 were likewise present in blood.

This clonotype has at least ten counts. Its antigen is not identified. Trimming took 3 bases from V and 7 from J, leaving 17 bases between them. The CDR3 has 15 residues. From germline, CDR1 is MNHNS and CDR2 SASEGT. Absence of ophthalmopathy progression within 18 months defined stable Graves' hyperthyroidism. Fresh peripheral blood, 8 to 10 ml, was the source of the PBMCs. It was RNA transcripts that yielded the amplified TCR beta CDR3 regions. The study used the HTBI primer set for a first-round RT-PCR of the TCR CDR3. TCRdb itself ran the multiplex PCR reads through MiXCR, one entry per CDR3 protein. This table has under 450,000 distinct CDR3 sequences, 15% to 17% appearing once.

The sample consisted of blood. The chain links TRBV6-1 to TRBJ2-3; TRBD1 or TRBD2 may be the D gene (5 bases each). The sequence was collected from a woman younger than 35 with Graves' hyperthyroidism. CDR3 nucleotides: TGTGCCAGCAGTGATTCTCACACGGGGCACTATACGCAGTATTTT. This sequence encodes CASSDSHTGHYTQYF.